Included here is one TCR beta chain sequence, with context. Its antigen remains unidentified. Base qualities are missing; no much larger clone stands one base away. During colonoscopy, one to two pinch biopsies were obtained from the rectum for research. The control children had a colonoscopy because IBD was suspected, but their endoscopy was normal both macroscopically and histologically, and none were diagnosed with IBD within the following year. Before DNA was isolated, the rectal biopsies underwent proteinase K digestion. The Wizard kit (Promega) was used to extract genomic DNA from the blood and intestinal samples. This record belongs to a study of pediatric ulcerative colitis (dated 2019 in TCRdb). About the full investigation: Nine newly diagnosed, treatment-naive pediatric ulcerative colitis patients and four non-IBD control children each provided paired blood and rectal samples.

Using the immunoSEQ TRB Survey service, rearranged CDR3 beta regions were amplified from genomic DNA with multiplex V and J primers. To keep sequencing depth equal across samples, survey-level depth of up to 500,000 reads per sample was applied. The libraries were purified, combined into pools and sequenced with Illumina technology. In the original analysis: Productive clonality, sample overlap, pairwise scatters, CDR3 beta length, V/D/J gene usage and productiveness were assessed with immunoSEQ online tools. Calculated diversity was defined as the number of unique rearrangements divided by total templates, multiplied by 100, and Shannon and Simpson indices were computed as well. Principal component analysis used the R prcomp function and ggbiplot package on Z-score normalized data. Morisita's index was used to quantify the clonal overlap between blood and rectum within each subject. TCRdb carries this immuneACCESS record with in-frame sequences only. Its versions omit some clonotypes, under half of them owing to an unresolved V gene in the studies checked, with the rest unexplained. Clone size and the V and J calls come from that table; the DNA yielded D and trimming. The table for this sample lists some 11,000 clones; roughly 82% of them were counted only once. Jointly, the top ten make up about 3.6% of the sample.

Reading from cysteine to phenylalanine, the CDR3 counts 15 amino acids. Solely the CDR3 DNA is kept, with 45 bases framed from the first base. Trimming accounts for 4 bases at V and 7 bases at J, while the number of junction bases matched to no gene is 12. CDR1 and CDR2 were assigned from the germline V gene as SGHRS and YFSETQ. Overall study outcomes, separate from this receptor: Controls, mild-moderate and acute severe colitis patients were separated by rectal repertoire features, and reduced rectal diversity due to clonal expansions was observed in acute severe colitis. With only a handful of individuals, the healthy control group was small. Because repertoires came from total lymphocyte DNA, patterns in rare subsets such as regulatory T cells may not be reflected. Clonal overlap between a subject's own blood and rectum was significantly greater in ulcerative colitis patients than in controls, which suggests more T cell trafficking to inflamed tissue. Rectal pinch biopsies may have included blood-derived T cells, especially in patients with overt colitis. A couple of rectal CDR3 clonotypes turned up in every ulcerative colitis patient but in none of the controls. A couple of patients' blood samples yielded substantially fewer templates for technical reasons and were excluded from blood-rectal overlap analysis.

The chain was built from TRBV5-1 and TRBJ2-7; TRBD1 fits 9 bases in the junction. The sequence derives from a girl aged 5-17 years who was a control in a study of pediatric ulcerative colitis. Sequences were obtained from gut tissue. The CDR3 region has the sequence CASSRNRDRASEQYF. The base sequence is TGCGCCAGCAGCCGAAATCGGGACAGGGCGAGTGAGCAGTACTTC.